This T cell receptor (beta chain) was recovered during a study of CD8+ T cells in alopecia areata. On the study more broadly: For the treated group, dosing was oral tofacitinib at 5 to 10 mg twice daily.

V lost 3 bases, J lost 4 bases, and 6 bases stayed unmatched. This CDR3 spans 14 amino acids. CDR1 is MNHEY, CDR2 SMNVEV, per germline (reference sequence). Of note for this clone: Its antigen is unidentified.

Study-wide results and caveats: Besides other cells, scalp samples also yield sequences of resident alphabeta T cells from normal skin. Having one nonresponder leaves uncertain how baseline CD8+ expansion relates to response.

cDNA reverse transcribed from extracted RNA served as the sequencing template. The table came from immunoSEQ multiplex PCR; TCRdb's copy has only in-frame clones and leaves some out. The sample contains 95,000 to 100,000 clones, 55% to 70% of which appear only once. Treatment given: oral pan-JAK inhibitor, 5-10 mg twice daily. From alopecia areata patients, lesional scalp punch biopsies and peripheral blood were collected. The chain has TRBV27 and TRBJ2-7; 7 bases are shared with TRBD2. The clonotype comes from a human donor with alopecia areata. The sequenced sample was CD8+ T cells sorted from blood, obtained at approximately week 55, from a patient treated with tofacitinib. CDR3 in DNA: TGTGCCAGCAGTTTGGGAGGGGCCGGGTACGAGCAGTACTTC. Residues: CASSLGGAGYEQYF.